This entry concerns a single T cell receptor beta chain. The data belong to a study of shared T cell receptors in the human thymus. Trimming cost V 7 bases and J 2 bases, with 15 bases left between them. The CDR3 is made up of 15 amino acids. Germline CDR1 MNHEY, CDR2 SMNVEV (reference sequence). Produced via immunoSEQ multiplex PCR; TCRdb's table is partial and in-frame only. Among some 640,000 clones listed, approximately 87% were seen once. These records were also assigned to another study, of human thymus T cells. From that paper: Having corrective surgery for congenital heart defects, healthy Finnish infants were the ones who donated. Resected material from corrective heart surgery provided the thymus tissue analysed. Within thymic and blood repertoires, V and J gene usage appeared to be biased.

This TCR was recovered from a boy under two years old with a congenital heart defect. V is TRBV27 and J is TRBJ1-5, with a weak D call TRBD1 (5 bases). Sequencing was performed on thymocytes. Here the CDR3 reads CASKWRGFGNQPQHF. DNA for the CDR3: TGTGCCAGCAAGTGGAGGGGTTTCGGCAATCAGCCCCAGCATTTT.